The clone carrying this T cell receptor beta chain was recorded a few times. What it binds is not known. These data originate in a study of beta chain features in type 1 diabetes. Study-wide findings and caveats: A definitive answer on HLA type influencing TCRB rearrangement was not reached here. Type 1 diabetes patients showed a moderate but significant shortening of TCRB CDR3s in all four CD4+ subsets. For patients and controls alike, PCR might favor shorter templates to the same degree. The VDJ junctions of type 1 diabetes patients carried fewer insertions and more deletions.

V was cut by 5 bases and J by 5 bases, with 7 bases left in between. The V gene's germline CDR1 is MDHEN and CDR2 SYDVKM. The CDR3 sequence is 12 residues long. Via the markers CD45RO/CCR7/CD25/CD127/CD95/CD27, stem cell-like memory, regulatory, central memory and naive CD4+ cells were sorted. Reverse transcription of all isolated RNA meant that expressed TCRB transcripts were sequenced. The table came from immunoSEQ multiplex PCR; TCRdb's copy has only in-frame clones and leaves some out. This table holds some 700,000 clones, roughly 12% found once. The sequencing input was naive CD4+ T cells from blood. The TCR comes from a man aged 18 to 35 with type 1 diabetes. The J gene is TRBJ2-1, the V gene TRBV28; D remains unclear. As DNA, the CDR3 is TGTGCCAGCAGTGTCCAAAACAATGAGCAGTTCTTC. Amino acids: CASSVQNNEQFF.